This TCR beta chain was recorded in a study of CD8 T cells in Susac syndrome. The CD8+ and CD4+ T cells were isolated magnetically using a negative isolation approach, whereas the TEMRA cells were enriched by FACS. A quantity of 0.5 to 1 ug RNA underwent reverse transcription using random hexamers. TCRdb used MiXCR to reprocess the immunoSEQ multiplex PCR reads, holding one entry per CDR3 protein. The repertoire holds under 150,000 distinct CDR3 sequences, with over 85% as singletons. Germline CDR1 is LNHNV and CDR2 is YYDKDF (reference sequence). The CDR3 length is 16 residues. V lost 6 bases and J lost 0, with 15 bases in between.

The specimen sequenced was CD8+ T cells from PBMCs. V gene TRBV15 combines with J gene TRBJ2-4; either TRBD1 or TRBD2 may fit D (5 bases each). The sequence derives from a human donor in good health. This CDR3 reads CATSPGTPLAKNIQYF. The CDR3 region has the DNA TGTGCCACCAGTCCCGGGACCCCACTAGCCAAAAACATTCAGTACTTC.